Given below is one TCR beta chain in context. The data belong to a study of blood T cell repertoires in COVID-19. Study in general: Samples came from the United States, Italy and Spain, spanning acute and convalescent COVID-19.

The CDR3 runs 15 residues. Germline CDR1 is GTSNPN and CDR2 is SVGIG (reference sequence). Trimming pared 0 bases from V and 1 base from J, leaving 11 bases between. In the source study's methods: Estimated nucleated cell counts came from reference gene primer amplification. TCRdb's table, derived via immunoSEQ multiplex PCR, lists solely in-frame clones and lacks some. For V, J and clone size, that table is used; D and trimming come from the DNA. Among about 260,000 clones listed, about 80% were seen once. J is TRBJ2-3 and V is TRBV30, with D possibly TRBD1 on 5 matching bases. The clonotype was recovered from an elderly woman with acute or convalescent COVID-19. Source material: peripheral blood. The CDR3 DNA reads as TGTGCCTGGAGTGTAAGGACAAGGGGCACAGATACGCAGTATTTT. Translating it yields CAWSVRTRGTDTQYF.